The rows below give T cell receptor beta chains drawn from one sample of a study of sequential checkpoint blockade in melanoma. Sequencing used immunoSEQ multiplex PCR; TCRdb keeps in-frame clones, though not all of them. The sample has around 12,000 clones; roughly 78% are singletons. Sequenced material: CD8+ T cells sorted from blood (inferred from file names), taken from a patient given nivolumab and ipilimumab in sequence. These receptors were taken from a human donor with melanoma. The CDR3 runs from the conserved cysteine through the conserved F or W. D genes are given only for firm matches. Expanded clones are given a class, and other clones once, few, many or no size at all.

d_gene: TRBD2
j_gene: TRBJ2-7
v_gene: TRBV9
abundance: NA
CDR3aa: CASSSSGGAYEQYF
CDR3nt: TGTGCCAGCAGTAGTAGCGGGGGGGCTTACGAGCAGTACTTC

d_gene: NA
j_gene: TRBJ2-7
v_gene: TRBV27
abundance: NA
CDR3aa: CASSFGQGSYEQYF
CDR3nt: TGTGCCAGCAGTTTCGGGCAGGGCTCCTACGAGCAGTACTTC

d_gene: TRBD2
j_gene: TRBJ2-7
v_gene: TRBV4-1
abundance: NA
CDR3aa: CASSQGGLAGTKQQYF
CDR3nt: TGCGCCAGCAGCCAAGGTGGTTTAGCGGGGACTAAGCAACAGTACTTC

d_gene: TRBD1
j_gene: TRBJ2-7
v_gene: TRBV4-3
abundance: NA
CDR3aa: CASSQDGQGIDEQYF
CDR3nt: TGCGCCAGCAGCCAAGATGGACAGGGAATCGACGAGCAGTACTTC

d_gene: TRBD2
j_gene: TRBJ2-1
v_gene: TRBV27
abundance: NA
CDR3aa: CASNPTSGTYNEQFF
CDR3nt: TGTGCCAGCAACCCGACTAGCGGGACTTACAATGAGCAGTTCTTC

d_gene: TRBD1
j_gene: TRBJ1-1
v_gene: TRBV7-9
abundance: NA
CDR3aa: CASSSQGAGAEAFF
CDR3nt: TGTGCCAGCAGCTCACAGGGGGCCGGGGCTGAAGCTTTCTTT

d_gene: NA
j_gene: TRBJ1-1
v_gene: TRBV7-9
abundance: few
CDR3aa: CASSLAGGQMNTEAFF
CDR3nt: TGTGCCAGCAGCTTAGCCGGTGGACAGATGAACACTGAAGCTTTCTTT

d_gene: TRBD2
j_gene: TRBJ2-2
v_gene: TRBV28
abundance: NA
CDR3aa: CASSPLAGDTGELFF
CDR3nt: TGTGCCAGCAGTCCCCTAGCGGGAGACACCGGGGAGCTGTTTTTT

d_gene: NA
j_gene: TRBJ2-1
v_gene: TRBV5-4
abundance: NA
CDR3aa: CASSWGVYEQFF
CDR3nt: TGTGCCAGCAGCTGGGGGGTATATGAGCAGTTCTTC

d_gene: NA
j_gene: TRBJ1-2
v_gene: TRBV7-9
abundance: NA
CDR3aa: CASSPQKGRGYGYTF
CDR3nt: TGTGCCAGCAGCCCCCAAAAGGGGCGCGGATATGGCTACACCTTC

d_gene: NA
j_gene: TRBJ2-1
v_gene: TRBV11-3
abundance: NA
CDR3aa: CASSSPNRVNEQFF
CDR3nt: TGTGCCAGCAGCTCGCCTAACAGGGTCAATGAGCAGTTCTTC

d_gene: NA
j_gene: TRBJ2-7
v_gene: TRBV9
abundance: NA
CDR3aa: CASSVDSSYEQYF
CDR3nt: TGTGCCAGCAGCGTCGATAGCTCCTACGAGCAGTACTTC

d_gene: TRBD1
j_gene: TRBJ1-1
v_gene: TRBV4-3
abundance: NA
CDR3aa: CASSQEGTGRTEAFF
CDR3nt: TGCGCCAGCAGCCAAGAAGGGACAGGGAGGACTGAAGCTTTCTTT

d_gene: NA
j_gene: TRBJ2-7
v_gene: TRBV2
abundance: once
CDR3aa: CASSGGREQYF
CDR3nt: TGTGCCAGCAGTGGGGGCAGGGAGCAGTACTTC

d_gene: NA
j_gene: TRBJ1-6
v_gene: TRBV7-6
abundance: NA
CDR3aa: CASSLAVARPLHF
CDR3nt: TGTGCCAGCAGCTTAGCTGTGGCCAGACCCCTCCACTTT

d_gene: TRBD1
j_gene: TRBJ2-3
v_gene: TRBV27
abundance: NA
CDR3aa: CASRDRGLADTQYF
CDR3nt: TGTGCCAGCAGGGACAGGGGCTTGGCAGATACGCAGTATTTT

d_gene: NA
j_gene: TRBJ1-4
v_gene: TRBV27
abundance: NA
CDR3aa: CASSLLGRTNEKLFF
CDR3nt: TGTGCCAGCAGTTTATTGGGCAGAACTAATGAAAAACTGTTTTTT